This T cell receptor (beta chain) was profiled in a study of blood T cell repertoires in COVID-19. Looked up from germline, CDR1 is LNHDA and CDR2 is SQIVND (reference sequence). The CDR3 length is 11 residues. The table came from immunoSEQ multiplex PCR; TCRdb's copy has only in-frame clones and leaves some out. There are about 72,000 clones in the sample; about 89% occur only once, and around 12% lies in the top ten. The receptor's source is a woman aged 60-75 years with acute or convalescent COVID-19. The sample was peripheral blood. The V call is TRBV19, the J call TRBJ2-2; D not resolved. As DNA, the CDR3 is TGTGCAGCTACGAACACCGGGGAGCTGTTTTTT. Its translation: CAATNTGELFF.